This T cell receptor (beta chain) derives from a study of identical twins. Germline CDR1 and CDR2: LNHDA and SQIVND (reference sequence). The CDR3 has 15 residues. V gave up 6 bases and J gave up 1 base, with 15 bases separating them. This clonotype was picked up many times. TCRdb re-called the 5' RACE reads through MiXCR, storing one row per CDR3 protein. The table includes 410,000 or so distinct CDR3 sequences, less than 20% detected once. Material for sequencing was naive T cells sorted from blood. This chain connects TRBV19 to TRBJ1-1; no definite D call. The TCR comes from a man between 45 and 60 years old in good health. The CDR3: CASSKYRARNTEAFF. The CDR3 DNA sequence: TGTGCCAGTAGCAAGTACCGGGCCCGGAACACTGAAGCTTTCTTT.